This note documents a single T cell receptor (beta chain) sequence. The antigen remains undetermined. The data belong to a study of blood T cells in healthy people across ages. The J segment lost 1 base and the V segment lost 7 bases, leaving 15 bases of the junction unmatched. The CDR3 spans 18 residues. From germline, CDR1 is SGHRS and CDR2 YFSETQ. The study's findings and limits: TCR beta diversity per million T cells fell roughly linearly with age.

With a J-beta primer mix and a sample-barcoded 5' primer, a second PCR ran roughly 6 to 11 cycles. In TCRdb, the 5' RACE reads were re-called with MiXCR into one record per CDR3 protein. The data show about 1.8 million distinct CDR3 sequences, with 40% to 55% seen just once and 2.1% held by the top ten. This receptor was identified in a woman between 40 and 55 years old in good health. Sequenced sample: blood. The V call is TRBV5-1, the J call TRBJ2-7; 12 bases are a match to TRBD1. CDR3 in DNA: TGCGCCAGCGAACCGGGACAGGGGGCCCGCTTACATTCCTACGAGCAGTACTTC. Translation: CASEPGQGARLHSYEQYF.